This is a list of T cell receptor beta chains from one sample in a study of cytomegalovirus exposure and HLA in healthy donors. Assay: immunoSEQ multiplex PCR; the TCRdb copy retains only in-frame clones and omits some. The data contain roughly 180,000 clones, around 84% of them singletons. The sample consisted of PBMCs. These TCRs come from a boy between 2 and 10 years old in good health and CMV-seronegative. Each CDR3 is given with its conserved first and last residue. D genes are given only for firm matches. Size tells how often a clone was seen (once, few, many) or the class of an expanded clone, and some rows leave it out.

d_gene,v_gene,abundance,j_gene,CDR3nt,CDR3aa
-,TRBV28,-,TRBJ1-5,TGTGCCAGCAGCGACGGTTGGGGGGGGCAGCCCCAGCATTTT,CASSDGWGGQPQHF
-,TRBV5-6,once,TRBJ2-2,TGTGCCAGCCAAGCTTGGTGGAACACCGGGGAGCTGTTTTTT,CASQAWWNTGELFF
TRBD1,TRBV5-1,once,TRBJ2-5,TGCGCCAGCAGCTTGAGGCCCCTACAGGGGATGACGGAGACCCAGTACTTC,CASSLRPLQGMTETQYF
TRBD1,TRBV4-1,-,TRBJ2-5,TGCGCCAGCAGAACAGGGGAATTTCCTAGGGAGACCCAGTACTTC,CASRTGEFPRETQYF
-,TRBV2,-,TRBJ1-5,TGTGCTTGGGCGGGGGCCAGCAATCAGCCCCAGCATTTT,CAWAGASNQPQHF
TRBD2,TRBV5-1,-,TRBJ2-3,TGCGCCAGCAGCTTGGGGAAGGGACTAGCGGGAGGCTCCTCGAGCACAGATACGCAGTATTTT,CASSLGKGLAGGSSSTDTQYF
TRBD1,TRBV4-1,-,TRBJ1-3,TGCGCCAGCAGCCAGGGACAGGGACCTGGAAACACCATATATTTT,CASSQGQGPGNTIYF
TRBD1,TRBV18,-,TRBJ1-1,TGTGCCAGCTCACCCTTGGTAAGACAGGGGATTTTTGAAGCTTTCTTT,CASSPLVRQGIFEAFF
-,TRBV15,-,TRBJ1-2,TGTGCCACCAGCAGAGATCGACTAGGGACTGATTATGGCTACACCTTC,CATSRDRLGTDYGYTF
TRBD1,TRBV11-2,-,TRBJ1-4,TGTGCCAGCAGCTTATTACAGGGGGGGGAAAAACTGTTTTTT,CASSLLQGGEKLFF
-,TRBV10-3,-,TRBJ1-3,TGTGCCATCAGTGAGGAGGGGACTAGCTCTGGAAACACCATATATTTT,CAISEEGTSSGNTIYF
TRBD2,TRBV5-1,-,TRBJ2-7,TGCGCCAGCAGCCCCCGCGGGAGCCCCTACGAGCAGTACTTC,CASSPRGSPYEQYF
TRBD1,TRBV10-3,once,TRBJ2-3,TGTGCCATCAGCGACAGGGGTGGCACAGATACGCAGTATTTT,CAISDRGGTDTQYF
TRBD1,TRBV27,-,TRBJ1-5,TGTGCCAGCGGCCCTGGGACAGGGGGCAATCAGCCCCAGCATTTT,CASGPGTGGNQPQHF
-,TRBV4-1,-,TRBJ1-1,TGCGCCAGCAGCCAAATCGGCTCAGGCCTTGGTCGTAATGAAGCTTTCTTT,CASSQIGSGLGRNEAFF
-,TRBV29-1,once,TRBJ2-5,TGCAGCGTAAGGACACAGGGAGAGACCCAGTACTTC,CSVRTQGETQYF
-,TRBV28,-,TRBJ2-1,TGTGCCAGCAGTTCTCACTGGAGCTCCTACAATGAGCAGTTCTTC,CASSSHWSSYNEQFF
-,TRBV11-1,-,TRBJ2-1,TGTGCCAGCAGCTCCTCCAGCTCCTACAATGAGCAGTTCTTC,CASSSSSSYNEQFF
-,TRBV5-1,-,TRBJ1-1,TGCGCCAGCAGTTCCCCCGGGCCAAGAGGGGGCACTGAAGCTTTCTTT,CASSSPGPRGGTEAFF
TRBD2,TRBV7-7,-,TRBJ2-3,TGTGCCAGCAGCTTATTGGGGGGGGCGCAGTATTTT,CASSLLGGAQYF
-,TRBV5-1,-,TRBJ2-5,TGCGCCAGCAGCTTTGCGGGACCGACCCGGGAGACCCAGTACTTC,CASSFAGPTRETQYF
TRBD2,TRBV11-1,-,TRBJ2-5,TGTGCCAGCAGCTTAGAGAGTTCAGCGGGGGGGTGGGAGACCCAGTACTTC,CASSLESSAGGWETQYF
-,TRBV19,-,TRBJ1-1,TGTGCCAGTAGTATTAAGGGGATCGAAGCTTTCTTT,CASSIKGIEAFF
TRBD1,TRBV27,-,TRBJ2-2,TGTGCCAGCAGCCTACAGGGGGGTAGGTCCGGGGAGCTGTTTTTT,CASSLQGGRSGELFF
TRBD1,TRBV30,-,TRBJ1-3,TGTGCCTGGGGACAGGGGGTTGGAAACACCATATATTTT,CAWGQGVGNTIYF
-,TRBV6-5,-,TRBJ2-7,TGTGCCAGCCGCCCCAGTGGGGAGTACTACGAGCAGTACTTC,CASRPSGEYYEQYF
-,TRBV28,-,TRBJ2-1,TGTGCCAGCAGCCCCGCGGGCGAGCCTTACAATGAGCAGTTCTTC,CASSPAGEPYNEQFF
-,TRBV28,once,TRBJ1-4,TGTGCCAGCAGTTTTGACAGCGCTAATGAAAAACTGTTTTTT,CASSFDSANEKLFF
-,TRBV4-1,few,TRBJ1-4,TGCGCCAGCAGCCTCCCCTCGGGCAGGGGACATGAAAAACTGTTTTTT,CASSLPSGRGHEKLFF
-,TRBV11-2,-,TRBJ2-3,TGTGCCAGCAGCTTAGGGTTGGGGGGACTCACAGATACGCAGTATTTT,CASSLGLGGLTDTQYF
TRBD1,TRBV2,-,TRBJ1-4,TGTGCCAGCAGTGAAAGAACAGGGGGCGCAGATGAAAAACTGTTTTTT,CASSERTGGADEKLFF
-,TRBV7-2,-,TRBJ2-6,TGTGCCAGCAGCTTATTATCCTCCGGGGCCAACGTCCTGACTTTC,CASSLLSSGANVLTF
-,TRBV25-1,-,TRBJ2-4,TGTGCCAGCGGAAGGTCAGGAGCCAAAAACATTCAGTACTTC,CASGRSGAKNIQYF
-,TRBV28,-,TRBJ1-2,TGTGCCAGCAGTTTAAATTCGAGGTATGGCTACACCTTC,CASSLNSRYGYTF
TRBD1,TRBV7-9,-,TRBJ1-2,TGTTCCAGCAGCTCCTACCGGGACAGGTCAAGGGGAAACGGCTACACCTTC,CSSSSYRDRSRGNGYTF
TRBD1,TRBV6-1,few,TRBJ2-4,TGTGCCAGCACGGGACAGGGGAGTGGCATTCAGTACTTC,CASTGQGSGIQYF
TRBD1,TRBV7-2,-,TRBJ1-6,TGTGCCAGCAGCTCAGTTAGGGGGCATTCACCCCTCCACTTT,CASSSVRGHSPLHF
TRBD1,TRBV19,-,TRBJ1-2,TGTGCCAGTAGTATTATGGCCGGGGGACAGGGCTCTGGCTACACCTTC,CASSIMAGGQGSGYTF
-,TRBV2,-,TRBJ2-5,TGTGCCAGCAGTGAAGGAGCGGCTCAAGAGACCCAGTACTTC,CASSEGAAQETQYF
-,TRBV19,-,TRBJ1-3,TGTGCCAGTACATCTGAGAGGGAAAGCTCTGGAAACACCATATATTTT,CASTSERESSGNTIYF
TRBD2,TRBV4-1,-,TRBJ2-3,TGCGCCAGCAGCGCGCGGGGAGGGCCGACAGATACGCAGTATTTT,CASSARGGPTDTQYF
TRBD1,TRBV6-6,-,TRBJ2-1,TGTGCCAGCAGTTACTCGGGACAGGGGGCGAGGAATGAGCAGTTCTTC,CASSYSGQGARNEQFF
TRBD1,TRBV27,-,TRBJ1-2,TGTGCCAGCAGTTCCCAGAAGAACAGGGGACATGGCTACACCTTC,CASSSQKNRGHGYTF
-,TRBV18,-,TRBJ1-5,TGTGCCAGCTCAACGGGCCGGGGAAATCAGCCCCAGCATTTT,CASSTGRGNQPQHF
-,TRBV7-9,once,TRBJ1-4,TGTGCCAGCGCCCCAGAGGAGGAAAAACTGTTTTTT,CASAPEEEKLFF
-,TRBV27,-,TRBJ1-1,TGTGCCAGCAGTTTGGCGGGAGGATTGAACACTGAAGCTTTCTTT,CASSLAGGLNTEAFF
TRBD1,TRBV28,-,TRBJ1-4,TGTGCCAGCAGTTGGGGACAGATCAATGAAAAACTGTTTTTT,CASSWGQINEKLFF
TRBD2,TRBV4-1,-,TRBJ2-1,TGCGCCAGCAGCCAAGATGCTAGCGGGGGGGTGGGGTCCTACAATGAGCAGTTCTTC,CASSQDASGGVGSYNEQFF
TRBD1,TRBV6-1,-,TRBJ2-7,TGTGCCAGCAGACCCGACAGGGGATTAACCTACGAGCAGTACTTC,CASRPDRGLTYEQYF
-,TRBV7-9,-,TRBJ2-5,TGTGCCAGCAGCTTTCTTATCCAAGAGACCCAGTACTTC,CASSFLIQETQYF